Listed below are T cell receptor beta chains from one sample, sequenced in a study of cytomegalovirus exposure and HLA in healthy donors. Clones were sequenced by immunoSEQ multiplex PCR, and TCRdb holds only the in-frame ones, with some missing. The sample contains roughly 190,000 clones, around nine tenths of which appear only once. The sample consisted of PBMCs. Every receptor here comes from a man aged 25-45 years in good health and CMV-seropositive. Both conserved end residues are part of each CDR3. The order of the fields is clone size, V gene, J gene, D gene, CDR3 DNA, CDR3 protein. The D gene is left open where the match is weak. Clone size is stated in some rows and not others, as once, few, many or a class when expanded.

once	TRBV29-1	TRBJ1-2	NA	TGCAGCGCAGAGGGGGTTGTTAACTATGGCTACACCTTC	CSAEGVVNYGYTF
NA	TRBV7-3	TRBJ2-1	TRBD2	TGTGCCAGCAGCTTAGGCTCTGCGGGAGCTCAGCAGTTCTTC	CASSLGSAGAQQFF
few	TRBV19	TRBJ2-7	NA	TGTGCCAGTAGTATGGGGTCGGGGTACGAGCAGTACTTC	CASSMGSGYEQYF
NA	TRBV5-1	TRBJ2-3	NA	TGCGCCAGCAGCTTCGGAGGTAGGGCAGATACGCAGTATTTT	CASSFGGRADTQYF
NA	TRBV29-1	TRBJ1-1	TRBD1	TGCAGCCAGACAGGCGGGACAGGAGGGACTGAAGCTTTCTTT	CSQTGGTGGTEAFF
NA	TRBV5-1	TRBJ2-3	TRBD1	TGCGCCAGCAGTCGACAGGGTGGGGAACCAGATACGCAGTATTTT	CASSRQGGEPDTQYF
few	TRBV5-1	TRBJ1-6	TRBD1	TGCGCCAGCAGCTCGGGGACAGGGCGGAATTCACCCCTCCACTTT	CASSSGTGRNSPLHF
few	TRBV9	TRBJ1-2	TRBD1	TGTGCCTCATCGGGACAGGGGATACTGGACTATGGCTACACCTTC	CASSGQGILDYGYTF
NA	TRBV12-2	TRBJ1-2	NA	TGTGCAAGTCGCTCGGGACAGGCCATGCGGAATGGCTACACCTTC	CASRSGQAMRNGYTF
NA	TRBV4-3	TRBJ2-1	NA	TGCGCCAGCAGCCCCACAGTTCCCACCTACAATGAGCAGTTCTTC	CASSPTVPTYNEQFF
many	TRBV13	TRBJ1-5	NA	TGTGCCAGCAGCTTAGGATATCAGCCCCAGCATTTT	CASSLGYQPQHF
NA	TRBV9	TRBJ2-6	NA	TGTGCCAGCAGCGTTACAGGGACCGGGGCCAACGTCCTGACTTTC	CASSVTGTGANVLTF
NA	TRBV18	TRBJ2-3	NA	TGTGCCAGCTCACCAGGGAATAGCGTGGATACGCAGTATTTT	CASSPGNSVDTQYF
NA	TRBV5-4	TRBJ1-1	NA	TGTGCCAGCAGCGGAGGGGTACAGAACACTGAAGCTTTCTTT	CASSGGVQNTEAFF
NA	TRBV27	TRBJ1-1	NA	TGTGCCAGCAGTTTATCGCGGTCCGCGGCCACTGAAGCTTTCTTT	CASSLSRSAATEAFF
NA	TRBV4-1	TRBJ2-3	TRBD2	TGCGCCAGCAGCCAAGGGGCGGCGGGGGGGCAAAATACGCAGTATTTT	CASSQGAAGGQNTQYF
NA	TRBV29-1	TRBJ2-2	NA	TGCAGCGTTACTGGGGGGACGAACACCGGGGAGCTGTTTTTT	CSVTGGTNTGELFF
NA	TRBV29-1	TRBJ2-7	NA	TGCAGCGTTAACGCCCCGGGCAGGGACTCCTACGAGCAGTACTTC	CSVNAPGRDSYEQYF
NA	TRBV27	TRBJ1-6	NA	TGTGCCAGCAGTTTAGGGCCCATCCGGGGCGCTAATTCACCCCTCCACTTT	CASSLGPIRGANSPLHF
NA	TRBV6-1	TRBJ1-5	TRBD1	TGTGCCAGCAGTGGGAACAGGGGTAGTCAGCCCCAGCATTTT	CASSGNRGSQPQHF
NA	TRBV28	TRBJ2-7	NA	TGTGCCAGCACCCCGGCGGTGATCTCCTACGAGCAGTACTTC	CASTPAVISYEQYF
NA	TRBV5-1	TRBJ2-2	NA	TGCGCCAGCAGCTTGGCGCTAGACACCGGGGAGCTGTTTTTT	CASSLALDTGELFF
NA	TRBV18	TRBJ2-7	NA	TGTGCCAGCCAACCCGACAGAAACTCCTACGAGCAGTACTTC	CASQPDRNSYEQYF
NA	TRBV9	TRBJ2-7	NA	TGTGCCAGCAGCGTAACAGGGCTAAACTCCTACGAGCAGTACTTC	CASSVTGLNSYEQYF
few	TRBV6-5	TRBJ2-1	NA	TGTGCCAGCAGTTACGGGGGATATGAGCAGTTCTTC	CASSYGGYEQFF
NA	TRBV9	TRBJ1-2	NA	TGTGCCAGCAGCGGACCCTACCCCACATGGAGAGGCTACACCTTC	CASSGPYPTWRGYTF
NA	TRBV2	TRBJ2-1	TRBD2	TGTGCCAGCAGTGCTAGCGGGAGGTACAATGAGCAGTTCTTC	CASSASGRYNEQFF
NA	TRBV6-5	TRBJ2-7	TRBD1	TGTGCCAGCAGTCGGACAGGAGGCCCCTACGAGCAGTACTTC	CASSRTGGPYEQYF
NA	TRBV7-7	TRBJ2-5	TRBD1	TGTGCCAGCAGCTTAGGGACAGGGGTTATCGGAGAGACCCAGTACTTC	CASSLGTGVIGETQYF
NA	TRBV18	TRBJ2-2	NA	TGTGCCAGCGTCGAGGCAGGGCATATCACCGGGGAGCTGTTTTTT	CASVEAGHITGELFF
NA	TRBV6-5	TRBJ2-1	TRBD2	TGTGCCAGCAGGGTTAGCGGGGTCCGGAATGAGCAGTTCTTC	CASRVSGVRNEQFF
NA	TRBV5-5	TRBJ1-2	TRBD1	TGTGCCAGCAAGGACAGGCCCGACACTAACTATGGCTACACCTTC	CASKDRPDTNYGYTF
NA	TRBV13	TRBJ1-5	NA	TGTGCCAGCAGCTCCTCAGGGGATAGCAATCAGCCCCAGCATTTT	CASSSSGDSNQPQHF
NA	TRBV6-1	TRBJ1-5	NA	TGTGCCAGCAGTGACCCAGGGGAGCTTGGGCAGCCCCAGCATTTT	CASSDPGELGQPQHF
NA	TRBV9	TRBJ1-2	NA	TGTGCCAGCTCCACAGGAGGGGCTAACTATGGCTACACCTTC	CASSTGGANYGYTF
NA	TRBV6-6	TRBJ1-3	TRBD1	TGTGCCAGCAGCCCGGACAGGGTCTCTGGAAACACCATATATTTT	CASSPDRVSGNTIYF
NA	TRBV15	TRBJ2-6	NA	TGTGCCACCAGCAGCCTAGTGGTATCAGGGGCCAACGTCCTGACTTTC	CATSSLVVSGANVLTF
NA	TRBV7-2	TRBJ1-2	TRBD1	TGTGCCAGCAGCTCAACAGGGACAGGAGTAGGGTATGGCTACACCTTC	CASSSTGTGVGYGYTF
NA	TRBV2	TRBJ2-5	NA	TGTGCCAGCAGTGAAAGGGAGACCCAGTACTTC	CASSERETQYF
NA	TRBV5-1	TRBJ1-2	NA	TGCGCCAGCAGCTTGGTGAGCCTCTCAAGGGCTGGCTACACCTTC	CASSLVSLSRAGYTF
NA	TRBV5-1	TRBJ2-1	TRBD2	TGCGCCAGCAGCTTGGAGATAGCGGGTCAGGATGAGCAGTTCTTC	CASSLEIAGQDEQFF
NA	TRBV19	TRBJ2-5	TRBD2	TGTGCCAGTAGACGGACTAGCGGGAGTTACCAAGAGACCCAGTACTTC	CASRRTSGSYQETQYF
NA	TRBV11-3	TRBJ1-2	TRBD1	TGTGCCAGCAGCTTAGACGGGGACAGGGGCTACTATGGCTACACCTTC	CASSLDGDRGYYGYTF
NA	TRBV11-2	TRBJ1-2	NA	TGTGCCAGCAGCCTGTGGGGAGGACAACAGGGTCGCTACACCTTC	CASSLWGGQQGRYTF
NA	TRBV5-4	TRBJ1-3	NA	TGTGCCAGCAGCGTAAACAGGGCCGGAAACACCATATATTTT	CASSVNRAGNTIYF
NA	TRBV18	TRBJ2-5	NA	TGTGCCAGCTCACCACCGATCCGCGTGGAGACCCAGTACTTC	CASSPPIRVETQYF
NA	TRBV6-1	TRBJ1-2	NA	TGTGCCAGCAGACTGAGGGGGGCTGAGGGCTACACCTTC	CASRLRGAEGYTF